These 6 T cell receptor beta chains were sequenced from one sample in a study of shared clonotypes between healthy human individuals. Assay: immunoSEQ multiplex PCR; the TCRdb copy retains only in-frame clones and omits some. Of 2 million to 2.5 million clones listed, about 95% are singletons. CD45RO-negative, CCR7-selected cells formed the naive CD8 fraction, which excluded terminally differentiated effector memory CD45RA+ cells. The sequencing sample was made of naive CD8+ T cells sorted from blood. All receptors come from a man between 18 and 29 years old in good health.

The gene calls are TRBV5-1 and TRBJ2-1; TRBD2 agrees at 12 bases. From germline, CDR1 is SGHRS and CDR2 YFSETQ. The CDR3 extends over 17 amino acids. The V gene end was trimmed by 3 bases and the J gene end by 5 bases; junction bases not matched to a gene: 9. The CDR3 is CASSSASGGALNNEQFF. Here the CDR3 DNA reads TGCGCCAGCAGCTCCGCTAGCGGGGGGGCCTTAAACAATGAGCAGTTCTTC.

J is TRBJ2-7 and V is TRBV6-5, with D tentatively TRBD2 (5 bases). V was shortened by 0 bases and J by 5 bases, with 8 bases between the two germline ends. The CDR3 loop spans 13 amino acids. Germline-derived CDR1 and CDR2 are MNHEY and SVGAGI. The CDR3: CASSYSDGDEQYF. The CDR3, as DNA: TGTGCCAGCAGTTACTCAGACGGGGACGAGCAGTACTTC.

The chain carries TRBV27 and TRBJ2-5; D is unclear. Germline CDR1 is MNHEY and CDR2 is SMNVEV (reference sequence). V lost 6 bases and J lost 3, with 11 bases in between. The CDR3 is 13 amino acids. For the CDR3, the DNA is TGTGCCAGCAGCTCTCTGGGGAAAGAGACCCAGTACTTC. Protein sequence: CASSSLGKETQYF.

The chain recombines TRBV15 with TRBJ2-7, with TRBD2 matching over 7 bases. The CDR3 has 13 residues. The V gene end was trimmed by 8 bases and the J gene end by 1 base; junction bases not matched to a gene: 5. Looked up from germline, CDR1 is LNHNV and CDR2 is YYDKDF (reference sequence). CDR3 sequence reads: CATRAGRSYEQYF. The CDR3 DNA reads as TGTGCCACCCGAGCGGGAAGATCCTACGAGCAGTACTTC.

The chain links TRBV27 to TRBJ2-1, with D possibly matching TRBD1 (6 bases). Germline CDR1 is MNHEY and CDR2 is SMNVEV (reference sequence). V was clipped by 2 bases and J by 7 bases, with 15 bases between them. CDR3 length: 15 amino acids. The CDR3 DNA reads as TGTGCCAGCAGTTTAGGGACGCAGGGGCTGAATGAGCAGTTCTTC. Protein sequence: CASSLGTQGLNEQFF.

The CDR3 DNA sequence: TGCGCCAGCAGCGTGTTAGCGGGGGGATCGACCACCGGGGAGCTGTTTTTT. Amino acid sequence: CASSVLAGGSTTGELFF. The chain employs TRBV5-1 and TRBJ2-2; 10 bases line up with TRBD2. Germline V lookup: CDR1 SGHRS, CDR2 YFSETQ. The CDR3 sequence is 17 residues long. Trimming at V came to 4 bases and at J to 4 bases, leaving 10 bases not matched to a gene.